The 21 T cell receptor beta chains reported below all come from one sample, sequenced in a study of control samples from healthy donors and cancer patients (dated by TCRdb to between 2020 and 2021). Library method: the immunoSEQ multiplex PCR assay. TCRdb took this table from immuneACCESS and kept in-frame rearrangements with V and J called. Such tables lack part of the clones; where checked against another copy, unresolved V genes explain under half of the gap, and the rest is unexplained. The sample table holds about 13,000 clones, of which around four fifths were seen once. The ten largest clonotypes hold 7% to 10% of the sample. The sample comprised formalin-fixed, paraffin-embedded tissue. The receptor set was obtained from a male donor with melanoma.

The CDR3 loop reads CASSLPGQGNEQYF. In nucleotides, the CDR3 is TGTGCCAGCAGCTTGCCGGGACAGGGGAACGAGCAGTACTTC. The genes are TRBV5-4 and TRBJ2-7; TRBD1 agrees at 10 bases. CDR3 size: 14 residues. Germline lookup yields CDR1 SGHNT and CDR2 YYREEE (reference sequence). J was trimmed by 5 bases and V by 1 base; bases with no gene match: 3.

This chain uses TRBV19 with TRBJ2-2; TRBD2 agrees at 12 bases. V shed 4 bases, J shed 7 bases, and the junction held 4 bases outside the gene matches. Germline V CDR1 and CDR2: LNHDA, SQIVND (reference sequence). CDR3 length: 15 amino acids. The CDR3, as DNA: TGTGCCAGTAGTACCACTAGCGGGGGGATCGGGGAGCTGTTTTTT. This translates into CASSTTSGGIGELFF.

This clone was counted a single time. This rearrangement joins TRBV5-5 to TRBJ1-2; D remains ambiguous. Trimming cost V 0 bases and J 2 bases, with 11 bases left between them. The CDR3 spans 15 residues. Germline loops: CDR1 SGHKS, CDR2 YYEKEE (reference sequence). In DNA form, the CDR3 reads TGTGCCAGCAGCTTGGCTCTTGGGTCGAACTATGGCTACACCTTC. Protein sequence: CASSLALGSNYGYTF.

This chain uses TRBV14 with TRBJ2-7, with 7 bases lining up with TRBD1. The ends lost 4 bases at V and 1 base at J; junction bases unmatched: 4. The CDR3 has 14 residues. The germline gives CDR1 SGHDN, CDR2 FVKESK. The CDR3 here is CASSRTGGSYEQYF. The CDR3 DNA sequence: TGTGCCAGCAGCCGGACAGGCGGGTCCTACGAGCAGTACTTC.

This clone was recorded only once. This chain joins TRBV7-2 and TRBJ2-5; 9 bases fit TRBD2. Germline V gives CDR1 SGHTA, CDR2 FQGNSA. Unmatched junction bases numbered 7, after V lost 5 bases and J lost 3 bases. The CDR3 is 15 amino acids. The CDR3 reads CASSAAGLAKETQYF. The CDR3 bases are TGTGCCAGCAGCGCGGCGGGACTAGCAAAAGAGACCCAGTACTTC.

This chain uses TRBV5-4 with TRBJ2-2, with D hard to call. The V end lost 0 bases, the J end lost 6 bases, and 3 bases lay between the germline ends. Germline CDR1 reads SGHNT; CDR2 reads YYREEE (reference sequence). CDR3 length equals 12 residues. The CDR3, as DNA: TGTGCCAGCAGCTTGGCGTCCGGGGAGCTGTTTTTT. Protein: CASSLASGELFF.

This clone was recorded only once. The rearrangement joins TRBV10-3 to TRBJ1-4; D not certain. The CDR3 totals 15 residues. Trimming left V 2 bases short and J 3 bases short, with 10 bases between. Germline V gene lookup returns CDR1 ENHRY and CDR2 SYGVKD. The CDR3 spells CAISEAGVANEKLFF. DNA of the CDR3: TGTGCCATCAGTGAGGCTGGGGTGGCTAATGAAAAACTGTTTTTT.

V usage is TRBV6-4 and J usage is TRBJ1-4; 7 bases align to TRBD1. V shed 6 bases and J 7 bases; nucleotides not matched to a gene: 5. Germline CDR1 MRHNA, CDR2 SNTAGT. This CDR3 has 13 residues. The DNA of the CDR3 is TGTGCCAGCAGCGTACAGGGGTGTGAAAAACTGTTTTTT. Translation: CASSVQGCEKLFF.

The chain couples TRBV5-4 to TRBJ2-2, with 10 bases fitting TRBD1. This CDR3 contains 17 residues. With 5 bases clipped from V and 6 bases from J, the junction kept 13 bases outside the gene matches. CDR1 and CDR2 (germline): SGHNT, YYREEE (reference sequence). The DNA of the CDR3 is TGTGCCAGCAGAAAAAACCCGGGACAGGGGCTATCCGGGGAGCTGTTTTTT. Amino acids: CASRKNPGQGLSGELFF.

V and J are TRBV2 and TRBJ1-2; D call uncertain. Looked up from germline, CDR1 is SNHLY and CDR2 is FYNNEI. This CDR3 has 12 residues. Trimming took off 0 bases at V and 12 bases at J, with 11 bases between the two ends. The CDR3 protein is CASSEAMDGNTF. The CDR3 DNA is TGTGCCAGCAGTGAAGCGATGGACGGGAACACCTTC. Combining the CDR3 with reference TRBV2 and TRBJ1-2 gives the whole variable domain EPEVTQTPSHQVTQMGQEVILRCVPISNHLYFYWYRQILGQKVEFLVSFYNNEISEKSEIFDDQFSVERPDGSNFTLKIRSTKLEDSAMYFCASSEAMDGNTFGSGTRLTVV.

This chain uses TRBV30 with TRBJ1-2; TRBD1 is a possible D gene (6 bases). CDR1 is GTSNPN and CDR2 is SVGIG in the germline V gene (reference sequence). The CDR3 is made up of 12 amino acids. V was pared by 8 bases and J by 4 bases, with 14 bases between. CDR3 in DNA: TGTGCCAGAACCGCAGGGGTCTATGGCTACACCTTC. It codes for CARTAGVYGYTF.

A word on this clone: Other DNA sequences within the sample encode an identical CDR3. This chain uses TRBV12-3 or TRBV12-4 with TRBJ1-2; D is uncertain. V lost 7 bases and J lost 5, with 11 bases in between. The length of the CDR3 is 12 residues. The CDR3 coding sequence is TGTGCCAGCACCCCATTTAGATATGGCTACACCTTC. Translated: CASTPFRYGYTF.

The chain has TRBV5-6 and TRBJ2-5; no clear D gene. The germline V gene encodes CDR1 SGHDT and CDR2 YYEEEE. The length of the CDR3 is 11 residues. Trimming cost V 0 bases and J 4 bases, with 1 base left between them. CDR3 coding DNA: TGTGCCAGCAGCTTGGCAGAGACCCAGTACTTC. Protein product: CASSLAETQYF.

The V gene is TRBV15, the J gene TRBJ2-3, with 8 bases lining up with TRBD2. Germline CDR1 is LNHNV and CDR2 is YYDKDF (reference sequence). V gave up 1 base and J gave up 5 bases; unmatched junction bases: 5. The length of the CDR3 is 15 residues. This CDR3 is CATSRGGGGIDTQYF. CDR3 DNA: TGTGCCACCAGCAGAGGGGGCGGGGGGATAGATACGCAGTATTTT.

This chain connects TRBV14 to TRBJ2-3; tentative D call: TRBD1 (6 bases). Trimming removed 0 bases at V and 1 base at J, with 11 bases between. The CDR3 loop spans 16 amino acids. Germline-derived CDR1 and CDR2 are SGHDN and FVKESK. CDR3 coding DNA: TGTGCCAGCAGCCAAGATCCAGGGGTACGCACAGATACGCAGTATTTT. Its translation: CASSQDPGVRTDTQYF. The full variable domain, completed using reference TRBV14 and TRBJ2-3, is EAGVTQFPSHSVIEKGQTVTLRCDPISGHDNLYWYRRVMGKEIKFLLHFVKESKQDESGMPNNRFLAERTGGTYSTLKVQPAELEDSGVYFCASSQDPGVRTDTQYFGPGTRLTVL.

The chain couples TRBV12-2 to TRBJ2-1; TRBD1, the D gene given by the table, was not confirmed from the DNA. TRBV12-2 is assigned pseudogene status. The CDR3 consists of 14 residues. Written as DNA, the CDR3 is TGTGCAAGTCGCTTAGGAGGGGGTGGGATGGAGCAGTTCTTC. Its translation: CASRLGGGGMEQFF.

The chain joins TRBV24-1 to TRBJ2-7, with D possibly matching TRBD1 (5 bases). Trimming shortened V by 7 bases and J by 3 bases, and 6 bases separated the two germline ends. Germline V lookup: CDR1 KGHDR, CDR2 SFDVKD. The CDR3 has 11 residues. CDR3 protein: CATSQGYEQYF. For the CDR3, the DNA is TGTGCCACCAGCCAGGGCTACGAGCAGTACTTC.

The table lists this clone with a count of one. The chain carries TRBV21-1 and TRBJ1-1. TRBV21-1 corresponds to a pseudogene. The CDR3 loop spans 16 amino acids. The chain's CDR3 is CASRPHLATIRTEAFF. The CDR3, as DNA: TGTGCCAGCAGACCCCACTTAGCCACAATTCGCACTGAAGCTTTCTTT.

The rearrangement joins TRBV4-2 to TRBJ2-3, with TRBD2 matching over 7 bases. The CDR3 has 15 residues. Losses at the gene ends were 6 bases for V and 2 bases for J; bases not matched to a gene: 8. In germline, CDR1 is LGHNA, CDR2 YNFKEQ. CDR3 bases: TGTGCCAGCAGAAATCCGGAGCGGGACACAGATACGCAGTATTTT. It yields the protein CASRNPERDTDTQYF.

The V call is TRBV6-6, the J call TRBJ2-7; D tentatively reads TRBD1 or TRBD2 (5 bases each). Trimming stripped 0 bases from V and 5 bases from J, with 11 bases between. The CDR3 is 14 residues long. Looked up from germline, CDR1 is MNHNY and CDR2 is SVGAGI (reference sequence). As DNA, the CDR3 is TGTGCCAGCAGTTACTCGATCGGGGCCAACGAGCAGTACTTC. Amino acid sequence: CASSYSIGANEQYF.

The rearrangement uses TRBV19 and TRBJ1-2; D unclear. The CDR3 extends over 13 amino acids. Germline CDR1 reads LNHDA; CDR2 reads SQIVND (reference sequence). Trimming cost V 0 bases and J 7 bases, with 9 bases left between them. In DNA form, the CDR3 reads TGTGCCAGTAGTATAGATGGGAAGGTTGGCTACACCTTC. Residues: CASSIDGKVGYTF.